The next 30 T cell receptor beta chains were all read from a single sample in a study of preoperative IRX-2 immunotherapy in early breast cancer. Treatment meaning: preoperative locoregional IRX-2 cytokine immunotherapy. The repertoire was sequenced with immunoSEQ multiplex PCR; TCRdb's copy has only in-frame clones and lacks some. The sample shows fewer than 40,000 clones, nearly 95% of them seen only once. The sample was acquired from a patient treated with IRX-2 immunotherapy. These receptors all stem from a human donor with breast cancer.

This rearrangement joins TRBV27 to TRBJ1-2; D is ambiguous. CDR3 size: 14 residues. Germline assignment: CDR1 MNHEY and CDR2 SMNVEV (reference sequence). V was trimmed by 6 bases and J by 8 bases, leaving 19 bases between them. The CDR3 spells CASSETWASRGYTF. The CDR3 DNA follows: TGTGCCAGCAGCGAAACCTGGGCCTCGAGGGGCTACACCTTC.

This CDR3 is CASSLSPAKTYEQYF. The CDR3 nucleotides read TGTGCCAGCAGTTTATCGCCGGCGAAGACCTACGAGCAGTACTTC. The J gene is TRBJ2-7, the V gene TRBV27; no firm D call. CDR3 size: 15 residues. Germline loops: CDR1 MNHEY, CDR2 SMNVEV (reference sequence). The V end lost 0 bases, the J end lost 2 bases, and 11 bases lay between the germline ends.

The J gene is TRBJ2-7, the V gene TRBV25-1; D tentatively fits TRBD1 or TRBD2 (6 bases each). Between the trimmed V and J ends, which lost 1 base and 5 bases, there was a span of 12 bases. The germline CDR1 and CDR2 sequences are MGHDK and SYGVNS. There are 14 residues in the CDR3. The CDR3 DNA follows: TGTGCCAGCAGTGAATGGGCAGGGGAGGACGAGCAGTACTTC. It specifies CASSEWAGEDEQYF.

This clone was seen more than once but under ten times. The chain joins TRBV19 to TRBJ1-2, with TRBD1 as a possible D gene (6 bases). CDR3 length equals 14 residues. The germline gives CDR1 LNHDA, CDR2 SQIVND (reference sequence). Between the trimmed V and J ends, which lost 0 bases and 8 bases, there was a span of 13 bases. Written as DNA, the CDR3 is TGTGCCAGTAGTATAGATCCGGGGGCGGCAGGCTACACCTTC. This encodes CASSIDPGAAGYTF.

The chain combines TRBV29-1 with TRBJ2-7; TRBD2 matches 8 bases. The CDR3 runs to 15 residues. Trimming cost V 7 bases and J 6 bases; bases outside gene matches: 17. Germline CDR1 and CDR2: SQVTM and ANQGSEA. CDR3 protein: CSGTGGRQGRTEQYF. CDR3 nucleotide sequence: TGCAGCGGTACGGGAGGGAGGCAGGGTAGGACCGAGCAGTACTTC.

The V gene is TRBV4-2, the J gene TRBJ2-1; TRBD2 matches 9 bases. This CDR3 is 17 amino acids long. V was clipped by 6 bases and J by 0 bases; unmatched bases: 9. Germline V lookup: CDR1 LGHNA, CDR2 YNFKEQ. The CDR3 DNA sequence: TGTGCCAGCAGACCTGCGACTAGCGGTAGCTCCTACAATGAGCAGTTCTTC. It translates to CASRPATSGSSYNEQFF.

The J gene is TRBJ1-1, the V gene TRBV11-2; D might be TRBD1 (5 bases). CDR1 SGHAT and CDR2 FQNNGV come from the germline V gene. V lost 1 base and J lost 4, with 16 bases in between. CDR3 length equals 16 residues. CDR3 sequence: CASSLVVGQGPTEAFF. CDR3 sequence (DNA): TGTGCCAGCAGCTTAGTCGTAGGGCAGGGCCCCACTGAAGCTTTCTTT.

This clone was recorded only once. The rearrangement uses TRBV7-3 and TRBJ1-2, with D perhaps TRBD1 (5 bases). The germline V gene encodes CDR1 SGHTA and CDR2 FQGTGA. This CDR3 is 13 amino acids long. V was trimmed by 5 bases and J by 5 bases, leaving 12 bases between them. CDR3 protein: CASSLVGGYGYTF. CDR3 DNA sequence: TGTGCCAGCAGCCTGGTTGGGGGATATGGCTACACCTTC.

J is TRBJ2-3 and V is TRBV14, with TRBD2 identical over 8 bases. Germline CDR1 is SGHDN and CDR2 is FVKESK. This CDR3 has 14 amino acids. V lost 4 bases, J lost 1 base, and 1 base stayed unmatched. CDR3 bases: TGTGCCAGCAGCCTACTAGCGGGCACAGATACGCAGTATTTT. Protein sequence: CASSLLAGTDTQYF. Combining the CDR3 with reference TRBV14 and TRBJ2-3 gives the whole variable domain EAGVTQFPSHSVIEKGQTVTLRCDPISGHDNLYWYRRVMGKEIKFLLHFVKESKQDESGMPNNRFLAERTGGTYSTLKVQPAELEDSGVYFCASSLLAGTDTQYFGPGTRLTVL.

The rearrangement links TRBV2 to TRBJ2-2; 13 bases fit TRBD2. Germline-derived CDR1 and CDR2 are SNHLY and FYNNEI. This CDR3 contains 16 residues. The ends lost 6 bases at V and 5 bases at J; junction bases unmatched: 6. The DNA for the CDR3 is TGTGCCAGCAGGCGACTAGCGGGGGGTGGAACCGGGGAGCTGTTTTTT. It codes for CASRRLAGGGTGELFF.

The table lists this clone with a count of one. This chain uses TRBV30 with TRBJ1-3; D is undetermined. Per the germline V gene, CDR1 is GTSNPN and CDR2 is SVGIG (reference sequence). There are 13 residues in the CDR3. V was clipped by 4 bases and J by 0 bases, with 7 bases between them. CDR3 nucleotide sequence: TGTGCCTGGATGGCCCACTCTGGAAACACCATATATTTT. Protein: CAWMAHSGNTIYF.

This chain joins TRBV4-1 and TRBJ2-1; possibly TRBD2 for D (7 bases). Trimming pared 3 bases from V and 0 bases from J, leaving 15 bases between. There are 17 residues in the CDR3. Per germline, CDR1 MGHRA and CDR2 YSYEKL. In DNA form, the CDR3 reads TGCGCCAGCAGCCAGGGCGGGGGCCAGAGCTCCTACAATGAGCAGTTCTTC. Translating gives CASSQGGGQSSYNEQFF.

The chain carries TRBV7-8 and TRBJ2-2, with D perhaps TRBD1 or TRBD2 (5 bases each). Per the germline V gene, CDR1 is SGHVS and CDR2 is FQNEAQ. This CDR3 contains 15 residues. Trimming removed 2 bases at V and 3 bases at J, with 10 bases between. The CDR3 DNA reads as TGTGCCAGCAGCTTAACCGAGGGGTACACCGGGGAGCTGTTTTTT. Amino acids: CASSLTEGYTGELFF.

The rearrangement uses TRBV29-1 and TRBJ2-7; 8 bases align to TRBD1. After removal of 8 bases from V and 3 bases from J, the junction contained 9 bases not matched to a gene. Germline CDR1 is SQVTM and CDR2 is ANQGSEA. CDR3 length equals 13 residues. The CDR3 nucleotides are TGCAGCATACCCGGACAGGGCGACTACGAGCAGTACTTC. Protein: CSIPGQGDYEQYF.

This chain connects TRBV4-2 to TRBJ1-5; 8 bases line up with TRBD1. The CDR3 contains 19 residues. Germline V gene data show CDR1 as LGHNA and CDR2 as YNFKEQ. Unmatched junction bases numbered 18, after V lost 4 bases and J lost 4 bases. CDR3 in amino acids: CASSRDLRGRHQGNQPQHF. DNA of the CDR3: TGTGCCAGCAGCCGCGACCTCAGGGGGCGGCATCAGGGTAATCAGCCCCAGCATTTT.

The count of this clone is one. The J gene is TRBJ2-1, the V gene TRBV7-6; tentative D call: TRBD1 (6 bases). CDR3 length: 13 residues. Germline assignment: CDR1 SGHVS and CDR2 FNYEAQ. Trimming took 4 bases from V and 4 from J, leaving 8 bases between them. The DNA for the CDR3 is TGTGCCAGCAGCTCAGACAGGTACAATGAGCAGTTCTTC. Protein product: CASSSDRYNEQFF.

The V and J genes are TRBV7-3 and TRBJ2-7, with TRBD2 as a possible D gene (7 bases). Germline-derived CDR1 and CDR2 are SGHTA and FQGTGA. V lost 8 bases to trimming and J lost 5 bases, with 22 bases between them. This CDR3 spans 15 amino acids. The CDR3 is CASVPGGGPEDEQYF. CDR3 DNA: TGTGCCAGCGTCCCTGGGGGGGGGCCGGAGGACGAGCAGTACTTC.

This chain connects TRBV7-2 to TRBJ1-1, with a weak D call TRBD1 (5 bases). The germline gives CDR1 SGHTA, CDR2 FQGNSA. V dropped 3 bases and J dropped 10 bases, with 12 bases sitting between them. The CDR3 has 12 amino acids. The chain's CDR3 is CASSFGTGGAFF. As DNA, the CDR3 is TGTGCCAGCAGCTTTGGGACCGGAGGAGCTTTCTTT.

This chain uses TRBV7-2 with TRBJ2-1, with TRBD2 matching 9 bases. Germline V gene lookup returns CDR1 SGHTA and CDR2 FQGNSA. V was pared by 5 bases and J by 12 bases, with 14 bases of the junction left unmatched. The CDR3 totals 15 residues. This CDR3 is CASSAIGPSSGTQFF. Written as DNA, the CDR3 is TGTGCCAGCAGCGCGATAGGGCCCTCTAGCGGGACGCAGTTCTTC.

The chain couples TRBV29-1 to TRBJ1-4, with no clear D. The CDR3 totals 14 residues. Germline-derived CDR1 and CDR2 are SQVTM and ANQGSEA. Trimming removed 4 bases at V and 0 bases at J, with 9 bases between. Written as DNA, the CDR3 is TGCAGCGTTGGGTTCGGCGCAACTAATGAAAAACTGTTTTTT. As protein: CSVGFGATNEKLFF.

This chain links TRBV7-2 with TRBJ2-3; no clear D. The CDR3 has 14 amino acids. The germline V and J ends were trimmed by 2 bases and 4 bases, with 10 bases remaining between them. Germline-derived CDR1 and CDR2 are SGHTA and FQGNSA. CDR3 bases: TGTGCCAGCAGCTTATTAATGACTTCAGATACGCAGTATTTT. Translated: CASSLLMTSDTQYF.

The CDR3 DNA reads TGTGCCAGCAGTGGTGGACAGGTTAGCAATCAGCCCCAGCATTTT. Its translation is CASSGGQVSNQPQHF. The V gene is TRBV2, the J gene TRBJ1-5; TRBD1 aligns across 7 bases. V was clipped by 4 bases and J by 0 bases; unmatched bases: 3. Per germline, CDR1 SNHLY and CDR2 FYNNEI. This CDR3 is 15 amino acids long.

V is TRBV2 and J is TRBJ1-4; no reliable D call. The CDR3 runs 17 residues. Trimming stripped 0 bases from V and 0 bases from J, with 11 bases between. CDR1 SNHLY and CDR2 FYNNEI come from the germline V gene. CDR3 protein: CASSEARQRTTNEKLFF. In DNA form, the CDR3 reads TGTGCCAGCAGTGAAGCTAGGCAGAGAACAACTAATGAAAAACTGTTTTTT.

The chain combines TRBV28 with TRBJ2-6; unclear D gene. The CDR3 loop spans 12 amino acids. Germline V lookup: CDR1 MDHEN, CDR2 SYDVKM. V gave up 3 bases and J gave up 10 bases, with 7 bases separating them. The chain's CDR3 is CASSFFGNVLTF. The CDR3 DNA sequence: TGTGCCAGCAGTTTTTTCGGGAACGTCCTGACTTTC.

This clone was found once. Here the CDR3 reads CASSLGASSETQYF. As DNA, the CDR3 is TGTGCCAGCAGCTTGGGGGCATCATCAGAGACCCAGTACTTC. The chain is built from TRBV11-3 and TRBJ2-5; TRBD1 is a possible D gene (6 bases). The CDR3 is 14 amino acids. Trimming cost V 3 bases and J 4 bases, with 12 bases left between them. Germline CDR1 and CDR2: SGHNT and YENEEA.

J is TRBJ1-1 and V is TRBV9, with D maybe TRBD1 (5 bases). Deletions cut 2 bases from V and 7 bases from J, with 21 bases between. The CDR3 is 16 amino acids. The germline gives CDR1 SGDLS, CDR2 YYNGEE. CDR3 in amino acids: CASSVPPQGRQIEAFF. The CDR3 DNA follows: TGTGCCAGCAGCGTCCCGCCCCAGGGACGGCAGATTGAAGCTTTCTTT.

The sample holds one count of this clone. The gene calls are TRBV5-1 and TRBJ2-1; D unresolved. Germline loops: CDR1 SGHRS, CDR2 YFSETQ. V gave up 1 base and J gave up 8 bases, with 16 bases separating them. The CDR3 spans 15 residues. In DNA form, the CDR3 reads TGCGCCAGCAGCTTGTTATCCGGACGGGTGCATGAGCAGTTCTTC. Protein: CASSLLSGRVHEQFF.

J is TRBJ2-1 and V is TRBV7-2; D ambiguous. Trimming removed 5 bases at V and 7 bases at J, with 0 bases between. The CDR3 is 9 residues long. Looked up from germline, CDR1 is SGHTA and CDR2 is FQGNSA. DNA of the CDR3: TGTGCCAGCAGCAATGAGCAGTTCTTC. Translation: CASSNEQFF.

V usage is TRBV7-2 and J usage is TRBJ2-7; D is undetermined. This CDR3 region has 12 residues. Between the trimmed V and J ends, which lost 5 bases and 1 base, there was a span of 6 bases. Germline-derived CDR1 and CDR2 are SGHTA and FQGNSA. In DNA form, the CDR3 reads TGTGCCAGCAGCCCTCGTTCCTACGAGCAGTACTTC. It encodes CASSPRSYEQYF.

This clone was detected only once. This rearrangement joins TRBV7-2 to TRBJ2-3; no definite D call. Germline CDR1 and CDR2: SGHTA and FQGNSA. Trimming took 6 bases from V and 0 from J, leaving 19 bases between them. The CDR3 length is 17 residues. CDR3 loop: CASRKLLTVYSTDTQYF. CDR3 nucleotide sequence: TGTGCCAGCAGGAAACTATTAACGGTTTATAGCACAGATACGCAGTATTTT. The full variable domain, with the rest looked up from reference TRBV7-2 and TRBJ2-3, is GAGVSQSPSNKVTEKGKDVELRCDPISGHTALYWYRQSLGQGLEFLIYFQGNSAPDKSGLPSDRFSAERTGGSVSTLTIQRTQQEDSAVYLCASRKLLTVYSTDTQYFGPGTRLTVL.